The sequence of this T cell receptor beta chain was determined in a study of beta chain features in type 1 diabetes. At the level of the study: Patients were similar to healthy donors in age and gender (as well as in cell yields). Study-level findings and limits: Shorter TCRB CDR3s, moderately but significantly so, were found in Type 1 diabetes patients in all four CD4+ subsets.

This clone was recorded a few times. Its antigen remains unknown. One heparinised blood draw, averaging about 116 mL, came from each donor. Trimming pared 5 bases from V and 8 bases from J, leaving 21 bases between. This CDR3 is built from 15 residues. Germline values: CDR1 SGHDN, CDR2 FVKESK. Expressed TCRB transcripts got sequenced, as all isolated RNA was reverse transcribed. The assay was immunoSEQ multiplex PCR, and TCRdb's table has in-frame clones only and misses some. This sample has hundreds of thousands of clones, with about 14% found just once. V gene TRBV14 combines with J gene TRBJ1-1; D is uncertain. This clonotype originated in a young man in good health. The specimen was naive CD4+ T cells from blood. The CDR3 loop reads CASSSPSSSRTEAFF. CDR3 bases: TGTGCCAGCAGCTCACCTTCCTCCTCCAGAACCGAAGCTTTCTTT.